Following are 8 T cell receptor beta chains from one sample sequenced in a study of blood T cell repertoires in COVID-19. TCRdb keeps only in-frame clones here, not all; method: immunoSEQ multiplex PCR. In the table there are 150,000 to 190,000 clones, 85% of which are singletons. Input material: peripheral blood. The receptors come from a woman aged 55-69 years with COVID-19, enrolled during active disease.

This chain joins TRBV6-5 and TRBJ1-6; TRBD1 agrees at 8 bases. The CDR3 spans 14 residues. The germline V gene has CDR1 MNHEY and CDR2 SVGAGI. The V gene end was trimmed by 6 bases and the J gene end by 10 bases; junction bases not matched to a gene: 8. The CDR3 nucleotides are TGTGCCAGCAGCGAGACAGGGGTAAGCTCACCCCTCCACTTT. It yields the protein CASSETGVSSPLHF.

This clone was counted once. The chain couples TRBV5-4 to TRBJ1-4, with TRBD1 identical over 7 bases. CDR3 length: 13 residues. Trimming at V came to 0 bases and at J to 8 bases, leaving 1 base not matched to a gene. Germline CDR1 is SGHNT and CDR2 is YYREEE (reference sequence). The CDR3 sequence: CASSLVQGEKLFF. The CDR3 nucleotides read TGTGCCAGCAGCTTGGTACAGGGGGAAAAACTGTTTTTT.

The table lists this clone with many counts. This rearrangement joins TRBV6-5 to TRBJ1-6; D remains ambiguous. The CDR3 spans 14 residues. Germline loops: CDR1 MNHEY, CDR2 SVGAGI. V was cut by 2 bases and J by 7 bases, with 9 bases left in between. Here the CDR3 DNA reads TGTGCCAGCAGTTACGCAGCGGCCAATTCACCCCTCCACTTT. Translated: CASSYAAANSPLHF.

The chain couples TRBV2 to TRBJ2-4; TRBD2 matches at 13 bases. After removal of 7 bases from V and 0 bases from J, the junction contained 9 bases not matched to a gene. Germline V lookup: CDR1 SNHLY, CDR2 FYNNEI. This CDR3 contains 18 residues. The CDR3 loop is CASTRGTSGVLAKNIQYF. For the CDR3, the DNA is TGTGCCAGCACCCGCGGGACTAGCGGGGTTCTAGCCAAAAACATTCAGTACTTC.

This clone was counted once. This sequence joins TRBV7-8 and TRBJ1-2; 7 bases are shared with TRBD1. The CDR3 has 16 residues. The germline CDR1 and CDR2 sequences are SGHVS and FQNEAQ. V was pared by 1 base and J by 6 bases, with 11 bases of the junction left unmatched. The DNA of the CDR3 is TGTGCCAGCAGCTTAGGTTCATTGGGACAGCTGGATGGCTACACCTTC. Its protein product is CASSLGSLGQLDGYTF.

In DNA, the CDR3 is TGTGCCAGCAGTAGGGGCGGATTGACCTCTGGAAACACCATATATTTT. Its translation is CASSRGGLTSGNTIYF. This chain uses TRBV5-4 with TRBJ1-3; D perhaps matches TRBD1 (5 bases). V was cut by 5 bases and J by 0 bases, with 15 bases left in between. This CDR3 is 16 amino acids long. Per germline, CDR1 SGHNT and CDR2 YYREEE (reference sequence).

CDR3 protein: CATRDSVTEAFF. CDR3 coding DNA: TGTGCCACCCGGGACAGTGTTACTGAAGCTTTCTTT. The chain is built from TRBV6-5 and TRBJ1-1, with TRBD1 matching over 7 bases. CDR3 length: 12 amino acids. The germline V gene encodes CDR1 MNHEY and CDR2 SVGAGI. V dropped 10 bases and J dropped 5; count of bases not matched to a gene: 7.

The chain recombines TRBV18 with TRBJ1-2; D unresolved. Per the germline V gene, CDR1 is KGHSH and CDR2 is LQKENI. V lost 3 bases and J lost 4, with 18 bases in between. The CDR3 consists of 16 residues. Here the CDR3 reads CASSPSSPETTYGYTF. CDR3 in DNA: TGTGCCAGCTCACCGAGTTCGCCGGAGACCACCTATGGCTACACCTTC. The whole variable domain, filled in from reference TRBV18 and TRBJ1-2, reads NAGVMQNPRHLVRRRGQEARLRCSPMKGHSHVYWYRQLPEEGLKFMVYLQKENIIDESGMPKERFSAEFPKEGPSILRIQQVVRGDSAAYFCASSPSSPETTYGYTFGSGTRLTVV.